The 2 T cell receptor beta chains reported below all come from one sample, sequenced in a study of blood T cell repertoires in COVID-19. The repertoire was sequenced with immunoSEQ multiplex PCR; TCRdb's copy has only in-frame clones and lacks some. Counted here are more than 250,000 clones, approximately 91% occurring once; the ten biggest clones make up 0.7%. The sequencing sample was made of peripheral blood. All receptors come from a human donor in a cohort sampled during active COVID-19.

This sequence joins TRBV5-4 and TRBJ1-1; 7 bases match TRBD1. The CDR3 covers 14 residues. J gave up 1 base and V 3 bases, and 3 bases lay outside the gene matches. In germline, CDR1 is SGHNT, CDR2 YYREEE (reference sequence). The DNA of the CDR3 is TGTGCCAGCAGCTCGAGGGACAGGAACACTGAAGCTTTCTTT. Its protein product is CASSSRDRNTEAFF.

V usage is TRBV6-6 and J usage is TRBJ2-7, with a weak D call TRBD2 (6 bases). The CDR3 has 14 residues. V was cut by 1 base and J by 1 base, with 8 bases left in between. The germline CDR1 and CDR2 sequences are MNHNY and SVGAGI (reference sequence). The CDR3 nucleotides are TGTGCCAGCAGTTACTTAGCGGCTTCCTACGAGCAGTACTTC. This translates into CASSYLAASYEQYF.